The 28 T cell receptor beta chains listed next were all sequenced from one sample in a study of blood T cell repertoires in COVID-19. TCRdb's copy holds only in-frame clones and misses some; the assay was immunoSEQ multiplex PCR. Here the sample spans about 250,000 clones, about 86% being singletons. The sequenced material came from peripheral blood. All receptors derive from a man in his fifties with active or convalescent COVID-19.

The rearrangement links TRBV7-6 to TRBJ1-6, with 7 positions matching TRBD1. Germline V lookup: CDR1 SGHVS, CDR2 FNYEAQ. Unmatched junction bases numbered 10, after V lost 1 base and J lost 13 bases. This CDR3 comprises 15 residues. The chain's CDR3 is CASSLEGDSISPLHF. DNA of the CDR3: TGTGCCAGCAGCTTAGAGGGGGACAGTATTTCTCCCCTCCACTTT.

This chain connects TRBV15 to TRBJ2-2; 8 bases fit TRBD1. The CDR3 extends over 17 amino acids. Looked up from germline, CDR1 is LNHNV and CDR2 is YYDKDF (reference sequence). Trimming took 3 bases from V and 5 from J; bases not matched to a gene: 11. The CDR3: CATSSVGTGWETGELFF. In DNA, the CDR3 is TGTGCCACCAGCAGCGTCGGGACAGGATGGGAGACCGGGGAGCTGTTTTTT.

About this clone: Compared with germline, one end of the junction differs, possibly owing to a read error. For the CDR3, the DNA is TGTGCCAGCAGCCTAGCGGCACCTAATTCACCCCTCCACTTT. It specifies CASSLAAPNSPLHF. J is TRBJ1-6 and V is TRBV7-2; D remains ambiguous. This CDR3 comprises 14 residues. CDR1 is SGHTA, CDR2 FQGNSA, per germline.

This clone has a handful of counts. The V call is TRBV7-2, the J call TRBJ1-2; D remains ambiguous. Germline V CDR1 and CDR2: SGHTA, FQGNSA. The CDR3 sequence is 14 residues long. V shed 4 bases and J shed 10 bases, with 19 bases lying between them. The CDR3 region is CASSSPPGSVYYTF. The CDR3 DNA reads TGTGCCAGCAGCTCCCCCCCGGGGTCGGTTTACTACACCTTC.

The rearrangement uses TRBV7-9 and TRBJ1-6, with TRBD1 matching over 9 bases. Germline CDR1 and CDR2: SEHNR and FQNEAQ (reference sequence). With 3 bases clipped from V and 7 bases from J, the junction kept 4 bases outside the gene matches. This CDR3 contains 15 residues. The CDR3 DNA follows: TGTGCCAGCAGCTTGGACAGGGGTTTAAATTCACCCCTCCACTTT. Translation gives CASSLDRGLNSPLHF.

The rearrangement joins TRBV2 to TRBJ2-1; 8 nucleotides line up with TRBD2. The CDR3 is 14 amino acids. With 6 bases clipped from V and 10 bases from J, the junction kept 11 bases outside the gene matches. Germline CDR1 is SNHLY and CDR2 is FYNNEI. Here the CDR3 DNA reads TGTGCCAGCAGAGGTAGCGGGGCCCGTACAGAGCAGTTCTTC. This sequence encodes CASRGSGARTEQFF.

This clone was found once. The V gene is TRBV9, the J gene TRBJ2-7; 9 bases agree with TRBD1. The CDR3 extends over 14 amino acids. Germline values: CDR1 SGDLS, CDR2 YYNGEE. V lost 5 bases and J lost 2; bases outside the gene matches: 5. Written as DNA, the CDR3 is TGTGCCAGCAGACGGGACAGGGTGACCTACGAGCAGTACTTC. The encoded protein is CASRRDRVTYEQYF.

This clone was recorded a few times. This chain links TRBV19 with TRBJ1-1; D is ambiguous. Trimming stripped 3 bases from V and 3 bases from J, with 11 bases between. The CDR3 has 14 amino acids. CDR1 is LNHDA and CDR2 is SQIVND in the germline V gene (reference sequence). Here the CDR3 DNA reads TGTGCCAGTAGTATGGCAGGTTCCCACACTGAAGCTTTCTTT. This codes for CASSMAGSHTEAFF.

The chain carries TRBV5-1 and TRBJ2-2, with TRBD2 matching over 9 bases. There are 18 residues in the CDR3. Germline V gene lookup returns CDR1 SGHRS and CDR2 YFSETQ. Trimming removed 0 bases from V and 5 bases from J; junction bases left unmatched: 11. This CDR3 is CASSLEGGGAPGTGELFF. The CDR3 bases are TGCGCCAGCAGCTTGGAAGGCGGGGGGGCCCCGGGGACCGGGGAGCTGTTTTTT. The whole variable domain, filled in from reference TRBV5-1 and TRBJ2-2, reads KAGVTQTPRYLIKTRGQQVTLSCSPISGHRSVSWYQQTPGQGLQFLFEYFSETQRNKGNFPGRFSGRQFSNSRSEMNVSTLELGDSALYLCASSLEGGGAPGTGELFFGEGSRLTVL.

The chain uses TRBV29-1 and TRBJ1-1; D is unresolved. CDR3 length equals 14 residues. Looked up from germline, CDR1 is SQVTM and CDR2 is ANQGSEA. V lost 4 bases, J lost 5 bases, and 17 bases lay in between. The CDR3 DNA follows: TGCAGCGTTGTAGTTGCGGGCTTGGTTACTGAAGCTTTCTTT. Amino acids: CSVVVAGLVTEAFF.

This clone was found a few times. The V gene is TRBV29-1, the J gene TRBJ1-4, with 10 bases matching TRBD1. V gave up 5 bases and J gave up 0 bases; unmatched junction bases: 12. This CDR3 has 18 residues. Per germline, CDR1 SQVTM and CDR2 ANQGSEA. The CDR3 spells CSVPPGQGTRSTNEKLFF. In DNA, the CDR3 is TGCAGCGTTCCACCGGGACAGGGGACCCGATCAACTAATGAAAAACTGTTTTTT.

J is TRBJ1-6 and V is TRBV6-5; D is unclear. The V end lost 7 bases, the J end lost 11 bases, and 15 bases lay between the germline ends. CDR1 and CDR2 (germline): MNHEY, SVGAGI. This CDR3 contains 13 residues. The CDR3 spells CASTVLPVAPLHF. Written as DNA, the CDR3 is TGTGCCAGCACGGTCCTCCCGGTAGCACCCCTCCACTTT.

In nucleotides, the CDR3 is TGTGCCAGCAGCTCAGATAGAAGGACTGGGAACTATGGCTACACCTTC. Protein: CASSSDRRTGNYGYTF. This chain links TRBV5-4 with TRBJ1-2; unclear D gene. Germline V CDR1 and CDR2: SGHNT, YYREEE (reference sequence). This CDR3 is 16 amino acids long. V lost 3 bases and J 2 bases, leaving 17 bases between the germline ends.

This rearrangement joins TRBV18 to TRBJ1-5; tentative D call: TRBD1 (6 bases). This CDR3 spans 16 amino acids. Trimming pared 4 bases from V and 4 bases from J, leaving 17 bases between. Germline-derived CDR1 and CDR2 are KGHSH and LQKENI. The CDR3 is CASSRNRTAMNQPQHF. The CDR3 DNA reads as TGTGCCAGCTCACGCAACCGGACAGCCATGAATCAGCCCCAGCATTTT.

The V and J genes are TRBV30 and TRBJ2-7; 13 bases match TRBD2. V gave up 5 bases and J gave up 6 bases; unmatched junction bases: 10. This CDR3 has 15 residues. Germline assignment: CDR1 GTSNPN and CDR2 SVGIG (reference sequence). CDR3 loop: CAWGGGTSGVIEQYF. The CDR3 DNA reads TGTGCCTGGGGAGGGGGGACTAGCGGGGTTATCGAGCAGTACTTC.

The chain links TRBV24-1 to TRBJ1-1; perhaps TRBD1 as D (5 bases). The CDR3 runs to 14 residues. Germline V CDR1 and CDR2: KGHDR, SFDVKD. The V gene lost 7 bases and the J gene lost 1 base, with 12 bases spanning the gap. CDR3 protein: CATSGRGGNTEAFF. CDR3 nucleotide sequence: TGTGCCACCAGCGGGCGGGGGGGGAACACTGAAGCTTTCTTT.

This clone came up once. DNA of the CDR3: TGTGCCAGCAGAAACAGGGGCGCGGGCAATCAGCCCCAGCATTTT. Translated, it gives CASRNRGAGNQPQHF. The chain employs TRBV27 and TRBJ1-5; 7 bases match TRBD1. J lost 2 bases, V lost 6 bases, and 7 bases had no gene match. Germline lookup yields CDR1 MNHEY and CDR2 SMNVEV (reference sequence). CDR3 length: 15 residues.

The J gene is TRBJ2-1, the V gene TRBV2; D not certain. Germline V gene data show CDR1 as SNHLY and CDR2 as FYNNEI. The CDR3 is 16 residues long. V was cut by 4 bases and J by 5 bases, with 18 bases left in between. Written as DNA, the CDR3 is TGTGCCAGCAGTGTCCTTTTGTCAGAATCGAACAATGAGCAGTTCTTC. It encodes CASSVLLSESNNEQFF. The full variable domain, completed using reference TRBV2 and TRBJ2-1, is EPEVTQTPSHQVTQMGQEVILRCVPISNHLYFYWYRQILGQKVEFLVSFYNNEISEKSEIFDDQFSVERPDGSNFTLKIRSTKLEDSAMYFCASSVLLSESNNEQFFGPGTRLTVL.

The chain recombines TRBV7-6 with TRBJ2-7; D possibly corresponds to TRBD1 (6 bases). Per the germline V gene, CDR1 is SGHVS and CDR2 is FNYEAQ. Between the trimmed V and J ends, which lost 7 bases and 0 bases, there was a span of 13 bases. The CDR3 is 14 amino acids. CDR3 residues: CASTPDRSSYEQYF. CDR3 in DNA: TGTGCCAGCACCCCAGACAGGAGCTCCTACGAGCAGTACTTC.

The chain joins TRBV28 to TRBJ2-3; 8 bases align to TRBD1. V lost 5 bases and J lost 1; bases outside the gene matches: 8. CDR1 MDHEN and CDR2 SYDVKM come from the germline V gene. This CDR3 is built from 16 residues. CDR3 DNA: TGTGCCAGCAGTATAATACAGGGGGTCGGCACAGATACGCAGTATTTT. The encoded protein is CASSIIQGVGTDTQYF.

The V gene is TRBV15, the J gene TRBJ2-7; D possibly corresponds to TRBD1 (6 bases). This CDR3 spans 16 amino acids. Germline CDR1 is LNHNV and CDR2 is YYDKDF (reference sequence). The V gene lost 1 base and the J gene lost 1 base, with 14 bases spanning the gap. For the CDR3, the DNA is TGTGCCACCAGCAGAGGGGGGCAGGGTAGGTCCTACGAGCAGTACTTC. This translates into CATSRGGQGRSYEQYF.

The J gene is TRBJ2-2, the V gene TRBV7-9; the match to TRBD1 covers 7 bases. The CDR3 runs to 15 residues. Germline V gene lookup returns CDR1 SEHNR and CDR2 FQNEAQ (reference sequence). The trim removed 6 bases at V and 4 bases at J, leaving 8 bases unmatched. CDR3 in amino acids: CASRIGQDATGELFF. In nucleotides, the CDR3 is TGTGCCAGCAGGATAGGACAGGACGCCACCGGGGAGCTGTTTTTT. Filled out from reference TRBV7-9 and TRBJ2-2, the complete variable domain reads DTGVSQNPRHKITKRGQNVTFRCDPISEHNRLYWYRQTLGQGPEFLTYFQNEAQLEKSRLLSDRFSAERPKGSFSTLEIQRTEQGDSAMYLCASRIGQDATGELFFGEGSRLTVL.

The V gene is TRBV11-2, the J gene TRBJ2-7, with 7 bases that match TRBD1. The CDR3 is 14 amino acids. Germline V lookup: CDR1 SGHAT, CDR2 FQNNGV. V gave up 3 bases and J gave up 0 bases; unmatched junction bases: 2. CDR3 loop: CASSFGQDSYEQYF. CDR3 DNA: TGTGCCAGCAGCTTCGGACAGGACTCCTACGAGCAGTACTTC.

This chain joins TRBV7-8 and TRBJ2-7; the match to TRBD1 covers 10 bases. The length of the CDR3 is 19 residues. CDR1 and CDR2 from the germline V gene are SGHVS and FQNEAQ. The ends lost 0 bases at V and 2 bases at J; junction bases unmatched: 13. The CDR3 sequence: CASSLALGQGRPGAYEQYF. The CDR3 coding sequence is TGTGCCAGCAGCTTAGCTCTGGGACAGGGGCGGCCCGGGGCCTACGAGCAGTACTTC.

This clone was counted a single time. In DNA, the CDR3 is TGTGCCAGCAGCTTGGCCAGGGGTAGCGGGGGGGCCGAGACCCAGTACTTC. It codes for CASSLARGSGGAETQYF. This chain connects TRBV5-4 to TRBJ2-5, with 11 positions matching TRBD2. This CDR3 comprises 17 residues. CDR1 SGHNT and CDR2 YYREEE come from the germline V gene (reference sequence). The trim removed 0 bases at V and 5 bases at J, leaving 9 bases unmatched.

CDR3: CASSYTTALRETQYF. The DNA for the CDR3 is TGTGCCAGCAGTTACACGACAGCCCTCCGAGAGACCCAGTACTTC. The V call is TRBV6-2 or TRBV6-3, the J call TRBJ2-5; possible D gene TRBD1, 5 bases. Germline-derived CDR1 and CDR2 are MNHEY and SVGEGT. The length of the CDR3 is 15 residues. Trimming removed 2 bases at V and 4 bases at J, with 14 bases between.

J is TRBJ2-5 and V is TRBV6-1; tentative D call: TRBD1 (6 bases). Trimming removed 3 bases from V and 1 base from J, with 12 bases in between. Germline values: CDR1 MNHNS, CDR2 SASEGT. The CDR3 is 15 residues long. Here the CDR3 reads CASSDVGATQETQYF. CDR3 nucleotide sequence: TGTGCCAGCAGTGATGTGGGGGCCACCCAAGAGACCCAGTACTTC.

This clone was picked up one time. V and J are TRBV29-1 and TRBJ1-1; TRBD1 is a possible D gene (6 bases). Germline values: CDR1 SQVTM, CDR2 ANQGSEA. The ends were cut back, 6 bases at V and 0 bases at J, with 11 bases in the middle. The CDR3 contains 13 residues. Written as DNA, the CDR3 is TGCAGCGTACGGACAGAACTGAACACTGAAGCTTTCTTT. Translation gives CSVRTELNTEAFF.